Each of the 29 T cell receptor beta chains below was sequenced from the same sample in a study of OX40 agonist ivuxolimab in advanced cancers. Profiled with immunoSEQ multiplex PCR; TCRdb holds only in-frame clones, not every one. The table includes fewer than 75,000 clones, roughly 89% detected once. Sequencing was performed on CD4+ or CD8+ T cells sorted from blood, taken in a trial of the OX40 agonist ivuxolimab. These receptors came from an adult with an advanced solid tumor such as melanoma, head and neck, liver or kidney cancer.

This chain joins TRBV4-1 and TRBJ2-1, with unresolved D. The germline CDR1 and CDR2 sequences are MGHRA and YSYEKL. The CDR3 is 16 amino acids. The V end was cut by 4 bases, the J end by 9 bases, with 22 bases between. In DNA form, the CDR3 reads TGCGCCAGCAGCCCACTTGCGAAGCAGGTTTCCACTGAGCAGTTCTTC. Protein: CASSPLAKQVSTEQFF.

The V and J genes are TRBV5-1 and TRBJ1-4; no clear D gene. Deletions cut 0 bases from V and 4 bases from J, with 7 bases between. Germline V gives CDR1 SGHRS, CDR2 YFSETQ. The CDR3 has 14 amino acids. The CDR3 nucleotides read TGCGCCAGCAGCTTGGACAGCTTTAATGAAAAACTGTTTTTT. This gives the protein CASSLDSFNEKLFF. Combining the CDR3 with reference TRBV5-1 and TRBJ1-4 gives the whole variable domain KAGVTQTPRYLIKTRGQQVTLSCSPISGHRSVSWYQQTPGQGLQFLFEYFSETQRNKGNFPGRFSGRQFSNSRSEMNVSTLELGDSALYLCASSLDSFNEKLFFGSGTQLSVL.

The J gene is TRBJ2-7, the V gene TRBV28, with 9 bases fitting TRBD1. V dropped 7 bases and J dropped 8; count of bases not matched to a gene: 9. The CDR3 is 13 residues long. Germline V gene sequence: CDR1 MDHEN, CDR2 SYDVKM. CDR3 amino acids: CASIDTGGRKQYF. The CDR3, as DNA: TGTGCCAGCATCGATACAGGGGGCAGAAAGCAGTACTTC.

The gene calls are TRBV15 and TRBJ2-2; TRBD1 might be the D (6 bases). Germline CDR1 LNHNV, CDR2 YYDKDF (reference sequence). CDR3 length: 18 residues. Trimming stripped 4 bases from V and 0 bases from J, with 18 bases between. The DNA for the CDR3 is TGTGCCACCAGCAACCCGTACCCGGACAGACCGAACACCGGGGAGCTGTTTTTT. Its protein product is CATSNPYPDRPNTGELFF.

The V gene is TRBV5-4, the J gene TRBJ2-3; 10 bases align to TRBD1. V lost 3 bases to trimming and J lost 2 bases; unmatched junction nucleotides: 3. The CDR3 has 15 residues. Germline CDR1 and CDR2: SGHNT and YYREEE (reference sequence). Written as DNA, the CDR3 is TGTGCCAGCAGCTGGGGACAGGGGATCACAGATACGCAGTATTTT. Translated: CASSWGQGITDTQYF. Complete variable domain (other parts from reference TRBV5-4 and TRBJ2-3): ETGVTQSPTHLIKTRGQQVTLRCSSQSGHNTVSWYQQALGQGPQFIFQYYREEENGRGNFPPRFSGLQFPNYSSELNVNALELDDSALYLCASSWGQGITDTQYFGPGTRLTVL.

The J gene is TRBJ2-1, the V gene TRBV5-6; 10 nucleotides agree with TRBD1. This CDR3 is built from 16 residues. Per germline, CDR1 SGHDT and CDR2 YYEEEE. V was pared by 0 bases and J by 5 bases, with 5 bases of the junction left unmatched. The CDR3 DNA is TGTGCCAGCAGCTTGGGGGACAGGGGCGTCCACAATGAGCAGTTCTTC. Translating gives CASSLGDRGVHNEQFF.

This clone was seen just once. This sequence joins TRBV15 and TRBJ2-7; 11 positions match TRBD1. The ends lost 1 base at V and 3 bases at J; junction bases unmatched: 2. Germline lookup yields CDR1 LNHNV and CDR2 YYDKDF (reference sequence). There are 15 residues in the CDR3. CDR3: CATSRGGTGGYEQYF. Written as DNA, the CDR3 is TGTGCCACCAGCAGAGGCGGGACAGGGGGCTACGAGCAGTACTTC.

The rearrangement joins TRBV7-8 to TRBJ1-1; D gene unclear. In germline, CDR1 is SGHVS, CDR2 FQNEAQ. Trimming left V 5 bases short and J 3 bases short, with 16 bases between. The CDR3 consists of 15 residues. CDR3 region: CASSPRVFRDTEAFF. In DNA, the CDR3 is TGTGCCAGCAGCCCCCGTGTCTTCCGAGACACTGAAGCTTTCTTT.

The DNA of the CDR3 is TGTGCCAGCAGCTTGACCCACAGCTCCTACGAGCAGTACTTC. It encodes CASSLTHSSYEQYF. V is TRBV5-5 and J is TRBJ2-7; no firm D call. The CDR3 consists of 14 residues. CDR1 SGHKS and CDR2 YYEKEE come from the germline V gene (reference sequence). V lost 1 base, J lost 0 bases, and 8 bases lay in between.

The CDR3 loop reads CASSNGKGAQPQHF. The CDR3 nucleotides are TGTGCCAGTAGTAATGGAAAGGGGGCCCAGCCCCAGCATTTT. The chain employs TRBV19 and TRBJ1-5, with 7 bases matching TRBD1. Germline-derived CDR1 and CDR2 are LNHDA and SQIVND (reference sequence). The V gene end was trimmed by 4 bases and the J gene end by 7 bases; junction bases not matched to a gene: 7. The CDR3 consists of 14 residues.

This chain's CDR3 is CASSNRAPTDTQYF. The CDR3 region has the DNA TGTGCCAGTAGTAACAGGGCCCCCACAGATACGCAGTATTTT. The J gene is TRBJ2-3, the V gene TRBV19; D is possibly TRBD1 (6 bases). V was shortened by 4 bases and J by 2 bases, with 10 bases between the two germline ends. The CDR3 is 14 amino acids. The germline V gene has CDR1 LNHDA and CDR2 SQIVND (reference sequence). The full variable domain, completed using reference TRBV19 and TRBJ2-3, is DGGITQSPKYLFRKEGQNVTLSCEQNLNHDAMYWYRQDPGQGLRLIYYSQIVNDFQKGDIAEGYSVSREKKESFPLTVTSAQKNPTAFYLCASSNRAPTDTQYFGPGTRLTVL.

This sequence joins TRBV5-4 and TRBJ1-4; D remains ambiguous. The germline V gene encodes CDR1 SGHNT and CDR2 YYREEE (reference sequence). The CDR3 extends over 14 amino acids. Trimming took off 2 bases at V and 0 bases at J, with 5 bases between the two ends. The CDR3 DNA reads TGTGCCAGCAGCTTTTTTGCAACTAATGAAAAACTGTTTTTT. Translation gives CASSFFATNEKLFF. The full variable domain, in which reference TRBV5-4 and TRBJ1-4 provide the parts outside the CDR3, is ETGVTQSPTHLIKTRGQQVTLRCSSQSGHNTVSWYQQALGQGPQFIFQYYREEENGRGNFPPRFSGLQFPNYSSELNVNALELDDSALYLCASSFFATNEKLFFGSGTQLSVL.

The chain uses TRBV19 and TRBJ2-7, with TRBD2 matching 7 bases. CDR1 and CDR2 (germline): LNHDA, SQIVND (reference sequence). V gave up 8 bases and J gave up 0 bases; unmatched junction bases: 7. The CDR3 loop spans 14 amino acids. The CDR3 loop is CASLSGFISYEQYF. In DNA, the CDR3 is TGTGCCAGTCTTAGCGGGTTTATCTCCTACGAGCAGTACTTC.

This clone was observed a single time. This sequence joins TRBV7-8 and TRBJ1-3, with no clear D. The CDR3 totals 16 residues. CDR1 SGHVS and CDR2 FQNEAQ come from the germline V gene. Trimming removed 3 bases at V and 0 bases at J, with 12 bases between. This CDR3 reads CASSLSNYYSGNTIYF. In nucleotides, the CDR3 is TGTGCCAGCAGCTTGAGCAACTATTACTCTGGAAACACCATATATTTT.

The V gene is TRBV28, the J gene TRBJ2-5; 8 bases match TRBD2. J gave up 1 base and V 6 bases, and 7 bases lay outside the gene matches. This CDR3 is built from 15 residues. Germline assignment: CDR1 MDHEN and CDR2 SYDVKM. As DNA, the CDR3 is TGTGCCAGCAGCTCCTCGGGGGGGCCCCAAGAGACCCAGTACTTC. Translation: CASSSSGGPQETQYF.

A few counts support this clone. V is TRBV7-3 and J is TRBJ2-3; D may be TRBD2 (6 bases). Deletions cut 5 bases from V and 4 bases from J, with 13 bases between. The length of the CDR3 is 14 residues. CDR1 and CDR2 (germline): SGHTA, FQGTGA. The CDR3 is CASSETSIADTQYF. In DNA form, the CDR3 reads TGTGCCAGCAGCGAGACTAGTATTGCAGATACGCAGTATTTT.

V is TRBV10-3 and J is TRBJ1-1; D ambiguous. Germline V gene lookup returns CDR1 ENHRY and CDR2 SYGVKD. The CDR3 is 14 amino acids. V was shortened by 2 bases and J by 0 bases, with 7 bases between the two germline ends. CDR3 protein: CAISENSLNTEAFF. The CDR3 DNA follows: TGTGCCATCAGTGAGAACAGCCTGAACACTGAAGCTTTCTTT.

The chain carries TRBV10-3 and TRBJ1-4; D may be TRBD1 (5 bases). This CDR3 region has 15 residues. Trimming left V 1 base short and J 5 bases short, with 11 bases between. Per the germline V gene, CDR1 is ENHRY and CDR2 is SYGVKD. CDR3 in amino acids: CAISEWQGENEKLFF. As DNA, the CDR3 is TGTGCCATCAGTGAGTGGCAAGGGGAGAATGAAAAACTGTTTTTT.

The chain recombines TRBV19 with TRBJ1-2; TRBD1 aligns across 12 bases. CDR1 and CDR2 from the germline V gene are LNHDA and SQIVND (reference sequence). Unmatched junction bases numbered 17, after V lost 8 bases and J lost 7 bases. The CDR3 has 17 amino acids. DNA for the CDR3: TGTGCCAGTGCGAGTTCGGGACAGGGGGCTCTCAGGGGTGGCTACACCTTC. Amino acid sequence: CASASSGQGALRGGYTF.

The chain joins TRBV28 to TRBJ1-2; 8 bases line up with TRBD1. Germline CDR1 reads MDHEN; CDR2 reads SYDVKM. This CDR3 comprises 15 residues. V trimming: 7 bases; J trimming: 6 bases; junction bases outside the gene matches: 13. The CDR3 here is CASTYQGAFKNGYTF. The CDR3 DNA reads TGTGCCAGCACCTACCAGGGGGCATTTAAAAATGGCTACACCTTC.

The chain employs TRBV28 and TRBJ2-6; maybe TRBD2 (6 bases). The V gene's germline CDR1 is MDHEN and CDR2 SYDVKM. The CDR3 contains 18 residues. V was pared by 5 bases and J by 3 bases, with 20 bases between. The CDR3 bases are TGTGCCAGCAGTGCCGCGGGGAGTAGGGCGGTTGGGGCCAACGTCCTGACTTTC. Amino acid sequence: CASSAAGSRAVGANVLTF.

The genes are TRBV7-9 and TRBJ2-1, with 10 nucleotides matching TRBD2. This CDR3 has 15 residues. V shed 6 bases and J 5 bases; nucleotides not matched to a gene: 7. The germline CDR1 and CDR2 sequences are SEHNR and FQNEAQ (reference sequence). CDR3 region: CASSLLGLADNEQFF. In DNA form, the CDR3 reads TGTGCCAGCAGTTTACTCGGACTAGCGGACAATGAGCAGTTCTTC.

The chain links TRBV28 to TRBJ2-5; D remains ambiguous. The length of the CDR3 is 15 residues. The germline V and J ends were trimmed by 6 bases and 3 bases, with 17 bases remaining between them. The V gene's germline CDR1 is MDHEN and CDR2 SYDVKM. The CDR3 spells CASSSTTVQKETQYF. Here the CDR3 DNA reads TGTGCCAGCAGCTCTACCACGGTCCAAAAAGAGACCCAGTACTTC.

The count of this clone is one. V gene TRBV7-8 combines with J gene TRBJ2-1; 13 positions match TRBD2. J lost 5 bases, V lost 5 bases, and 3 bases had no gene match. Germline V lookup: CDR1 SGHVS, CDR2 FQNEAQ. The CDR3 is 15 residues long. The DNA of the CDR3 is TGTGCCAGCAGCCTCGGGACTAGCGGGGACAATGAGCAGTTCTTC. It encodes CASSLGTSGDNEQFF.

The chain has TRBV11-2 and TRBJ1-1, with D perhaps TRBD1 (5 bases). CDR1 SGHAT and CDR2 FQNNGV come from the germline V gene. The germline V and J ends were trimmed by 8 bases and 1 base, with 5 bases remaining between them. The CDR3 has 11 residues. CDR3 residues: CASGGNTEAFF. CDR3 nucleotide sequence: TGTGCCAGCGGGGGGAACACTGAAGCTTTCTTT.

The V call is TRBV19, the J call TRBJ2-5, with D possibly matching TRBD2 (7 bases). CDR1 and CDR2 from the germline V gene are LNHDA and SQIVND (reference sequence). The CDR3 length is 18 residues. V lost 5 bases to trimming and J lost 3 bases, with 25 bases between them. As DNA, the CDR3 is TGTGCCAGTAGTTCGGAAGGGAGGGGGGAGGCCGGTGAAGAGACCCAGTACTTC. Translated: CASSSEGRGEAGEETQYF.

This clone was recorded a few times. This chain joins TRBV27 and TRBJ2-2; D is unresolved. The CDR3 totals 13 residues. Trimming removed 3 bases at V and 6 bases at J, with 8 bases between. Germline-derived CDR1 and CDR2 are MNHEY and SMNVEV (reference sequence). The DNA of the CDR3 is TGTGCCAGCAGTTTGGGAACAGCCGGGGAGCTGTTTTTT. It yields the protein CASSLGTAGELFF.

The chain has TRBV11-2 and TRBJ1-2, with no clear D. Germline loops: CDR1 SGHAT, CDR2 FQNNGV. The ends were cut back, 5 bases at V and 8 bases at J, with 12 bases in the middle. This CDR3 has 12 amino acids. The CDR3 sequence is CASSPGREGYTF. CDR3 nucleotides: TGTGCCAGCAGCCCGGGCCGCGAGGGCTACACCTTC.

The V gene is TRBV6-1, the J gene TRBJ2-1; 7 positions agree with TRBD2. This CDR3 contains 13 residues. Looked up from germline, CDR1 is MNHNS and CDR2 is SASEGT. J was trimmed by 7 bases and V by 6 bases; bases with no gene match: 6. CDR3 coding DNA: TGTGCCAGCAGGTGGGGGGGTTTGAATGAGCAGTTCTTC. Amino acid sequence: CASRWGGLNEQFF.